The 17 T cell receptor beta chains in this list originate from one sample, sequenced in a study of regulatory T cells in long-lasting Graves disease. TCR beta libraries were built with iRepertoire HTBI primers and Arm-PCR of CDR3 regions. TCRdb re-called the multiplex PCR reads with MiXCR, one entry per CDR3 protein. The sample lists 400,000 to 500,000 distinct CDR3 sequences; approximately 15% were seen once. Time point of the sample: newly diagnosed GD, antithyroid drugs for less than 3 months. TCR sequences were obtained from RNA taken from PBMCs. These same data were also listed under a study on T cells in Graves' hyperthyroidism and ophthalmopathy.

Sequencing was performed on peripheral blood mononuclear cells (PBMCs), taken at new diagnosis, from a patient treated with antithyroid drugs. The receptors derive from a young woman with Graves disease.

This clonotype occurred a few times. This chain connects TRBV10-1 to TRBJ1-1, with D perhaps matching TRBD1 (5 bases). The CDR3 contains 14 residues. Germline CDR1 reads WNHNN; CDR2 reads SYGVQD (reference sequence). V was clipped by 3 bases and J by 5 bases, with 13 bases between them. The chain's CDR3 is CASSDGEGRTEAFF. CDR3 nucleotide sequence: TGCGCCAGCAGTGATGGGGAGGGGAGGACTGAAGCTTTCTTT.

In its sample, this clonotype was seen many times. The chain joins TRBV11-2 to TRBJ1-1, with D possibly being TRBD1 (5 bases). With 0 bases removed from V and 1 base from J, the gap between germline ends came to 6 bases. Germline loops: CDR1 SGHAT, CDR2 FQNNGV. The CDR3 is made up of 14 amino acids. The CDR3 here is CASSLEGGNTEAFF. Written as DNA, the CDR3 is TGTGCCAGCAGCTTAGAGGGGGGGAACACTGAAGCTTTCTTT.

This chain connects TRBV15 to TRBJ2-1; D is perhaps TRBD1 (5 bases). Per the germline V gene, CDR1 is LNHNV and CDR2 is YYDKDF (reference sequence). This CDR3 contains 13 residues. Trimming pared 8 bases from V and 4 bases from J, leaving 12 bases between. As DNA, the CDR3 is TGTGCCACCCGACCGCAGGGTTACAATGAGCAGTTCTTC. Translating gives CATRPQGYNEQFF.

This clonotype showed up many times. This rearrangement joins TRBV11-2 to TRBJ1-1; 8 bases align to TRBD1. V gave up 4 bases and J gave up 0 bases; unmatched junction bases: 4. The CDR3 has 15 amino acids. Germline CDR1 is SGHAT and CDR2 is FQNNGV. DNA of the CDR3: TGTGCCAGCAGCTCGCGACAGGGGATGAACACTGAAGCTTTCTTT. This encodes CASSSRQGMNTEAFF.

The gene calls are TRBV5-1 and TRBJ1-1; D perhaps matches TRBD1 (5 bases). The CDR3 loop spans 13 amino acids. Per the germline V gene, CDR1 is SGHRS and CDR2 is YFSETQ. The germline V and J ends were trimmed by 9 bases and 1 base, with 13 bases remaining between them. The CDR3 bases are TGCGCCAACAGTCCGGGGCCGAACACTGAAGCTTTCTTT. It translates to CANSPGPNTEAFF.

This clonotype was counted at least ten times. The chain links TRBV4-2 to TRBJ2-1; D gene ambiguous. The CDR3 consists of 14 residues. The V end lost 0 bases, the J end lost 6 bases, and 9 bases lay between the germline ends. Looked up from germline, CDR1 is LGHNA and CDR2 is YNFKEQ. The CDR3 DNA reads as TGTGCCAGCAGCCAAGAGTCGGCGTTCAATGAGCAGTTCTTC. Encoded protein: CASSQESAFNEQFF.

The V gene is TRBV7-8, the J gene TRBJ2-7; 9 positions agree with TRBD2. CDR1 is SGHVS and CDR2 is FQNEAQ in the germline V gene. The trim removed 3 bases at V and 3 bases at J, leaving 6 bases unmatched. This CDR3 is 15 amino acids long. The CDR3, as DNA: TGTGCCAGCAGCTTGTTGGAGCGGGAGGACTACGAGCAGTACTTC. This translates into CASSLLEREDYEQYF.

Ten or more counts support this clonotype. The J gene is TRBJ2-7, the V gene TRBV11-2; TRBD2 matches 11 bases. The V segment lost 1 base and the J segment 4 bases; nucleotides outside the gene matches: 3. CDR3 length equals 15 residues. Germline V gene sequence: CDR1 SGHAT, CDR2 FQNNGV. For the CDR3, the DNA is TGTGCCAGCAGCTTAGCTACTAGCGGGAGATACGAGCAGTACTTC. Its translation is CASSLATSGRYEQYF.

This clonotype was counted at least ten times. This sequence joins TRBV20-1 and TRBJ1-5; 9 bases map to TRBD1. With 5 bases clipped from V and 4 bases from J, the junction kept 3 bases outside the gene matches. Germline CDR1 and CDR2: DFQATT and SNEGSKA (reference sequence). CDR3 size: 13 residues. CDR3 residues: CSAAQGANQPQHF. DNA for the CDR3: TGCAGTGCTGCACAGGGGGCGAATCAGCCCCAGCATTTT.

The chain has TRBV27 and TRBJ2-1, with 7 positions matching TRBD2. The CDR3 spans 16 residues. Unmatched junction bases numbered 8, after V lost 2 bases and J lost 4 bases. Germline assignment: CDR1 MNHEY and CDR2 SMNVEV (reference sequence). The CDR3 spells CASSLSLAVLYNEQFF. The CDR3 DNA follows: TGTGCCAGCAGTTTAAGTCTAGCGGTCCTTTACAATGAGCAGTTCTTC.

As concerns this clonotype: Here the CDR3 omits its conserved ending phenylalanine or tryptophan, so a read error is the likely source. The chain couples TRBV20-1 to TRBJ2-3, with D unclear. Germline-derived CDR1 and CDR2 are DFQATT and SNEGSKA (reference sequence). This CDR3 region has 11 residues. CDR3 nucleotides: TGCACTGGTGGGGGCACAGATACGCAGTATTCT. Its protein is CTGGGTDTQYS.

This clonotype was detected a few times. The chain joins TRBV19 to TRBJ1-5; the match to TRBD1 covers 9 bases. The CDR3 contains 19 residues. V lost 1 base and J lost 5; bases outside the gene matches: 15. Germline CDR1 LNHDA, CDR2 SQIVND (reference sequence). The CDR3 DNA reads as TGTGCCAGTAGTATAGGGGACAGGGCGAACCCTGACCCTGATCAGCCCCAGCATTTT. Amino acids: CASSIGDRANPDPDQPQHF.

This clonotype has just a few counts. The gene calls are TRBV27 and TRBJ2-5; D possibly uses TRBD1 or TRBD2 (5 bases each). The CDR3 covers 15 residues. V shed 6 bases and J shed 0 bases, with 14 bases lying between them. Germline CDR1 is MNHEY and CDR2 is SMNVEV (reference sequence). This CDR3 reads CASSLQWGYQETQYF. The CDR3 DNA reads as TGTGCCAGCAGCCTACAATGGGGGTACCAAGAGACCCAGTACTTC.

The CDR3 sequence is CASSLASGGSGANVLTF. DNA for the CDR3: TGTGCCAGCAGCTTAGCGTCGGGGGGATCAGGGGCCAACGTCCTGACTTTC. This rearrangement joins TRBV11-1 to TRBJ2-6; 7 bases line up with TRBD2. With V trimmed by 0 bases and J by 4 bases, 6 bases remained unmatched. The CDR3 runs to 17 residues. Germline V gene sequence: CDR1 SGHAT, CDR2 FQDESV (reference sequence).

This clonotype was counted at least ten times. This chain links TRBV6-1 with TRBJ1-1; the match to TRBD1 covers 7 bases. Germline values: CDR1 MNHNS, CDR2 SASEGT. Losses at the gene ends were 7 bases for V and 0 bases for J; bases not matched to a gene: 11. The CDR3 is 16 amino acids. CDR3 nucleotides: TGTGCCAGCAAGCCTTGGGACAGACGCATGAACACTGAAGCTTTCTTT. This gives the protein CASKPWDRRMNTEAFF.

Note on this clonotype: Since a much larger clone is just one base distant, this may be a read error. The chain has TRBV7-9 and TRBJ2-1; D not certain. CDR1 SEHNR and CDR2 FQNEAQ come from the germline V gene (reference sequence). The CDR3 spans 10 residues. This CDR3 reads CAGSWDEQFF. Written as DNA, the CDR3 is TGTGCCGGCAGCTGGGATGAGCAGTTCTTC.

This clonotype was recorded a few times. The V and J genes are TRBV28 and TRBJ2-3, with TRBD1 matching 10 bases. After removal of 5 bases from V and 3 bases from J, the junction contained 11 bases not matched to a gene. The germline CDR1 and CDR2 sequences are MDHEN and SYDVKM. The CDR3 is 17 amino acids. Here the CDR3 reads CASSGPLGQGMTDTQYF. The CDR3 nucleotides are TGTGCCAGCAGTGGGCCCTTGGGACAGGGGATGACAGATACGCAGTATTTT.